The 17 T cell receptor beta chains below all came from one sample that was sequenced in a study of cytomegalovirus exposure and HLA in healthy donors. The PCR was carried out with 60 Vbeta primers and 13 Jbeta primers. Produced via immunoSEQ multiplex PCR; TCRdb's table is partial and in-frame only. The sample lists about 180,000 clones, about 80% occurring once. Sample: PBMCs. All receptors derive from a man aged 18 to 30 in good health and CMV-seronegative.

J is TRBJ2-6 and V is TRBV10-3, with 7 bases identical to TRBD1. The ends lost 6 bases at V and 0 bases at J; junction bases unmatched: 8. This CDR3 spans 17 amino acids. Germline CDR1 ENHRY, CDR2 SYGVKD. DNA of the CDR3: TGTGCCATCAGGCCGGGACAGCTAGACTCTGGGGCCAACGTCCTGACTTTC. Protein: CAIRPGQLDSGANVLTF.

This chain uses TRBV2 with TRBJ2-2; D perhaps matches TRBD2 (6 bases). Germline V lookup: CDR1 SNHLY, CDR2 FYNNEI. Trimming cost V 4 bases and J 4 bases, with 13 bases left between them. CDR3 length: 15 amino acids. The chain's CDR3 is CASSASSVGTGELFF. CDR3 in DNA: TGTGCCAGCAGTGCGTCTAGCGTTGGCACCGGGGAGCTGTTTTTT.

This clone was found once. V usage is TRBV7-9 and J usage is TRBJ2-7; D is undetermined. The CDR3 is 14 residues long. Trimming removed 5 bases from V and 2 bases from J, with 13 bases in between. Germline CDR1 and CDR2: SEHNR and FQNEAQ (reference sequence). The CDR3 region is CASSRLTAPYEQYF. The CDR3 region has the DNA TGTGCCAGCAGCCGCTTGACTGCCCCCTACGAGCAGTACTTC. The full variable domain, completed using reference TRBV7-9 and TRBJ2-7, is DTGVSQNPRHKITKRGQNVTFRCDPISEHNRLYWYRQTLGQGPEFLTYFQNEAQLEKSRLLSDRFSAERPKGSFSTLEIQRTEQGDSAMYLCASSRLTAPYEQYFGPGTRLTVT.

This chain joins TRBV18 and TRBJ2-3, with D perhaps matching TRBD1 (5 bases). Looked up from germline, CDR1 is KGHSH and CDR2 is LQKENI. Trimming took off 3 bases at V and 0 bases at J, with 16 bases between the two ends. This CDR3 has 17 residues. The CDR3 sequence is CASSPFGVGASTDTQYF. In DNA, the CDR3 is TGTGCCAGCTCACCTTTTGGGGTAGGGGCGAGCACAGATACGCAGTATTTT.

The J gene is TRBJ2-1, the V gene TRBV5-6, with TRBD2 identical over 9 bases. V shed 2 bases and J 8 bases; nucleotides not matched to a gene: 11. This CDR3 has 16 amino acids. Germline assignment: CDR1 SGHDT and CDR2 YYEEEE. The CDR3 DNA sequence: TGTGCCAGCAGCTTTGATTTGGCTAGCGGGATCTATGAGCAGTTCTTC. Translating gives CASSFDLASGIYEQFF.

This clone was recorded only once. The chain carries TRBV7-2 and TRBJ1-3, with D hard to call. Germline CDR1 is SGHTA and CDR2 is FQGNSA. CDR3 length equals 15 residues. Trimming shortened V by 3 bases and J by 3 bases, and 12 bases separated the two germline ends. The CDR3 reads CASSFSLVGGNTIYF. The CDR3 nucleotides read TGTGCCAGCAGCTTTTCACTGGTTGGTGGAAACACCATATATTTT.

The V gene is TRBV18, the J gene TRBJ2-4, with 7 positions matching TRBD1. CDR1 and CDR2 from the germline V gene are KGHSH and LQKENI. The CDR3 spans 14 residues. V lost 3 bases and J lost 5; bases outside the gene matches: 4. CDR3: CASSPRGQQNIQYF. CDR3 nucleotide sequence: TGTGCCAGCTCACCGAGGGGACAGCAAAACATTCAGTACTTC.

The chain's CDR3 is CASSSGRDQPQHF. The CDR3, as DNA: TGTGCCAGCAGTTCAGGGAGGGATCAGCCCCAGCATTTT. V usage is TRBV6-5 and J usage is TRBJ1-5, with D maybe TRBD1 (5 bases). Germline lookup yields CDR1 MNHEY and CDR2 SVGAGI. The V and J ends lost 4 bases and 5 bases respectively, with 9 bases between them. The CDR3 is 13 amino acids.

The J gene is TRBJ1-2, the V gene TRBV5-6, with 10 positions matching TRBD1. V trimming: 2 bases; J trimming: 8 bases; junction bases outside the gene matches: 3. Germline assignment: CDR1 SGHDT and CDR2 YYEEEE. The CDR3 length is 13 residues. CDR3 DNA sequence: TGTGCCAGCAGCTTCCGGGACAGGGGAGGCTACACCTTC. This codes for CASSFRDRGGYTF. The full variable domain, completed using reference TRBV5-6 and TRBJ1-2, is DAGVTQSPTHLIKTRGQQVTLRCSPKSGHDTVSWYQQALGQGPQFIFQYYEEEERQRGNFPDRFSGHQFPNYSSELNVNALLLGDSALYLCASSFRDRGGYTFGSGTRLTVV.

This rearrangement joins TRBV5-4 to TRBJ2-7, with 11 bases lining up with TRBD1. Germline CDR1 is SGHNT and CDR2 is YYREEE (reference sequence). CDR3 length equals 14 residues. V was clipped by 4 bases and J by 2 bases; unmatched bases: 2. The CDR3 protein is CASSGDRGAYEQYF. The CDR3 nucleotides are TGTGCCAGCAGCGGGGACAGGGGGGCCTACGAGCAGTACTTC.

The chain uses TRBV6-5 and TRBJ2-3; 10 nucleotides match TRBD1. This CDR3 has 15 amino acids. Per germline, CDR1 MNHEY and CDR2 SVGAGI. Trimming removed 0 bases from V and 7 bases from J; junction bases left unmatched: 4. The CDR3 sequence: CASSYSGQGQHTQYF. The CDR3 DNA reads TGTGCCAGCAGTTACTCGGGACAGGGGCAGCATACGCAGTATTTT.

This chain joins TRBV27 and TRBJ1-2, with a tentative D call TRBD1 (6 bases). The germline V gene encodes CDR1 MNHEY and CDR2 SMNVEV (reference sequence). The CDR3 runs to 13 residues. V dropped 5 bases and J dropped 7 bases, with 14 bases sitting between them. The CDR3 is CASSPQGKGGYTF. The CDR3 DNA reads TGTGCCAGCAGTCCGCAGGGGAAAGGTGGCTACACCTTC.

The rearrangement joins TRBV5-6 to TRBJ2-1; 10 nucleotides match TRBD2. The CDR3 covers 15 residues. CDR1 SGHDT and CDR2 YYEEEE come from the germline V gene. V was clipped by 2 bases and J by 5 bases; unmatched bases: 4. CDR3 amino acids: CASSFRGLAHNEQFF. CDR3 DNA sequence: TGTGCCAGCAGCTTCCGGGGACTAGCGCACAATGAGCAGTTCTTC.

The sample holds a few counts of this clone. The chain carries TRBV7-6 and TRBJ2-1; 16 bases fit TRBD2. The CDR3 is 19 amino acids. V lost 4 bases and J lost 0; bases outside the gene matches: 6. Germline CDR1 SGHVS, CDR2 FNYEAQ. CDR3 coding DNA: TGTGCCAGCAGCTGGGGACTAGCGGGAGGGCGCCGCTCCTACAATGAGCAGTTCTTC. Translated: CASSWGLAGGRRSYNEQFF.

The chain has TRBV10-3 and TRBJ2-2; unclear D gene. Trimming took off 2 bases at V and 0 bases at J, with 7 bases between the two ends. The germline V gene encodes CDR1 ENHRY and CDR2 SYGVKD. The CDR3 consists of 15 residues. The CDR3 nucleotides read TGTGCCATCAGTGAGAACTCCCCGAACACCGGGGAGCTGTTTTTT. Its protein product is CAISENSPNTGELFF.

The genes are TRBV5-5 and TRBJ1-2; the match to TRBD1 covers 7 bases. This CDR3 comprises 17 residues. Germline lookup yields CDR1 SGHKS and CDR2 YYEKEE (reference sequence). The ends lost 4 bases at V and 3 bases at J; junction bases unmatched: 15. CDR3 region: CASSANRGGNRHYGYTF. The CDR3 DNA sequence: TGTGCCAGCAGCGCCAACAGGGGAGGTAACAGGCACTATGGCTACACCTTC.

This clone has more than one count but fewer than ten. Mismatch with germline at one junction end may stem from a read error. J is TRBJ2-1 and V is TRBV7-7; TRBD2 agrees at 11 bases. Per germline, CDR1 SSHAT and CDR2 FNYEAQ (reference sequence). The CDR3 sequence is 15 residues long. Here the CDR3 DNA reads TGTGCTAGCAGCAAGACTAGCGGGGCGGGCAGCGAGCAGTTCTTC. This translates into CASSKTSGAGSEQFF.